Each of the 17 T cell receptor delta chains below was sequenced from the same sample in a study of Vδ1+ human thymocytes (dated by TCRdb to 2016 to 2019). Results and caveats for the whole study, not just this receptor: In contrast to oligoclonal peripheral blood repertoires, thymic TRG and TRD repertoires appeared to be highly polyclonal with Gaussian CDR3 length distributions.

Sequenced using an Illumina MiSeq. RNA was extracted with the RNeasy mini kit and reverse transcribed using Superscript III. Multiplex PCR was used to generate CDR3 amplicons, with pooled V-gene forward primers and a constant-region reverse primer carrying Illumina adaptor overhangs. With CATT, TCRdb called clones again from the public reads; duplicate DNA rows were later joined. In all, the sample holds some 19,000 delta-chain clones, and over 7% of those were seen once. Approximately 0.93% of the sample goes to the ten largest clones. Antigens of these TCRs are unknown. The material sequenced was Vdelta1+ gamma-delta thymocytes from the thymus. The intended sense of this specimen's cell subset or site label: FACS-sorted CD3+ TCRalphabeta- TCRVdelta1+ TCRVdelta2- thymocytes. Receptors were obtained from a child younger than two who had congenital heart surgery.

This clone was counted only a few times. This chain links TRAV29/DV5 with TRDJ1; TRDD3 agrees at 10 bases. The germline V gene has CDR1 NSMFDY and CDR2 ISSIKDK. The CDR3 loop spans 17 amino acids. CDR3 sequence: CAWGGYGPRGHTDKLIF. For the CDR3, the DNA is TGTGCTTGGGGGGGATACGGACCCAGGGGTCACACCGATAAACTCATCTTT.

V usage is TRDV1 and J usage is TRDJ1, with D perhaps matching TRDD2 (5 bases). CDR3 size: 19 residues. Germline-derived CDR1 and CDR2 are TSWWSYY and QGS. V was shortened by 0 bases and J by 3 bases, with 23 bases between the two germline ends. CDR3 coding DNA: TGTGCTCTTGGGGAACTAGCGGCCTACCCCATTTGGGACGCCGATAAACTCATCTTT. As protein: CALGELAAYPIWDADKLIF.

This clone was observed a handful of times. V gene TRDV1 combines with J gene TRDJ1; no clear D gene. This CDR3 is built from 19 residues. Between the trimmed V and J ends, which lost 0 bases and 0 bases, there was a span of 20 bases. CDR1 TSWWSYY and CDR2 QGS come from the germline V gene. CDR3 sequence reads: CALGELKLSRGPYTDKLIF. DNA of the CDR3: TGTGCTCTTGGGGAACTGAAACTCTCCCGGGGCCCTTACACCGATAAACTCATCTTT.

This clone appeared a few times. This chain uses TRDV1 with TRDJ1; TRDD3 aligns across 8 bases. The CDR3 runs to 15 residues. Per the germline V gene, CDR1 is TSWWSYY and CDR2 is QGS. V shed 4 bases and J 3 bases; nucleotides not matched to a gene: 7. CDR3 protein: CALGALGEESDKLIF. The CDR3 DNA follows: TGTGCTCTTGGGGCCCTGGGGGAGGAGTCCGATAAACTCATCTTT.

This rearrangement joins TRDV1 to TRDJ1; 8 bases line up with TRDD3. The ends lost 1 base at V and 1 base at J; junction bases unmatched: 20. This CDR3 contains 21 residues. CDR1 is TSWWSYY and CDR2 is QGS in the germline V gene. The CDR3 region has the DNA TGTGCTCTTGGGGAACCCCAGCCTTCCCCACCGTACTGGGGGGCCACCGATAAACTCATCTTT. Translation gives CALGEPQPSPPYWGATDKLIF.

The chain couples TRDV1 to TRDJ1; D perhaps matches TRDD3 (6 bases). In germline, CDR1 is TSWWSYY, CDR2 QGS. The CDR3 totals 19 residues. The ends were cut back, 2 bases at V and 1 base at J, with 23 bases in the middle. CDR3 sequence (DNA): TGTGCTCTTGGGGAAGACCCCAAGACGAGTGATACGGCCACCGATAAACTCATCTTT. This encodes CALGEDPKTSDTATDKLIF.

This clone was picked up a small number of times. Compared with germline, one end of the junction differs, possibly owing to a read error. The V call is TRDV1, the J call TRDJ1; D is uncertain. CDR3 length: 18 residues. The germline V gene encodes CDR1 TSWWSYY and CDR2 QGS. The CDR3 bases are TGTGCTCTTGAGGAACTAACCCTCCCGGATCCATGCACCGATAAACTCATCTTT. This gives the protein CALEELTLPDPCTDKLIF.

This chain connects TRDV1 to TRDJ1; 7 bases are a match to TRDD3. V shed 0 bases, J shed 0 bases, and the junction held 25 bases outside the gene matches. CDR3 length equals 23 residues. CDR1 TSWWSYY and CDR2 QGS come from the germline V gene. The CDR3 DNA is TGTGCTCTTGGGGAACTTAGATCACCTACCCCTACCCTGGGGGCTTTGTACACCGATAAACTCATCTTT. Protein sequence: CALGELRSPTPTLGALYTDKLIF.

This clone is judged medium-sized. The rearrangement uses TRDV2 and TRDJ1; 12 positions agree with TRDD3. J was trimmed by 1 base and V by 0 bases; bases with no gene match: 11. Germline V lookup: CDR1 GEAIGNYY, CDR2 EKD. This CDR3 has 19 amino acids. CDR3 coding DNA: TGTGCCTGTGACACCGATAACTGGGGGATACTTGGGGGCACCGATAAACTCATCTTT. This gives the protein CACDTDNWGILGGTDKLIF.

The chain has TRDV2 and TRDJ1; TRDD3 matches at 7 bases. The V gene's germline CDR1 is GEAIGNYY and CDR2 EKD. CDR3 length: 16 residues. V lost 4 bases to trimming and J lost 0 bases; unmatched junction nucleotides: 10. CDR3 nucleotide sequence: TGTGCCTGTGAGGGGGGGATCCCTATTAACACCGATAAACTCATCTTT. It specifies CACEGGIPINTDKLIF.

The chain employs TRDV1 and TRDJ1, with D possibly matching TRDD3 (7 bases). The CDR3 runs 20 residues. The germline V and J ends were trimmed by 1 base and 6 bases, with 30 bases remaining between them. From germline, CDR1 is TSWWSYY and CDR2 QGS. For the CDR3, the DNA is TGTGCTCTTGGGGAACAGTGGGTCCTACGGTGGGGGACCAGGGGGAATAAACTCATCTTT. As protein: CALGEQWVLRWGTRGNKLIF.

The chain couples TRDV1 to TRDJ1; no clear D gene. V lost 2 bases and J lost 1, with 8 bases in between. Germline lookup yields CDR1 TSWWSYY and CDR2 QGS. The CDR3 totals 14 residues. The CDR3 region has the DNA TGTGCTCTTGGGGAAACTGCCCTCACCGATAAACTCATCTTT. This gives the protein CALGETALTDKLIF.

This clone was detected only a few times. The gene calls are TRDV1 and TRDJ1; 10 bases agree with TRDD3. This CDR3 contains 22 residues. CDR1 and CDR2 from the germline V gene are TSWWSYY and QGS. After removal of 4 bases from V and 0 bases from J, the junction contained 23 bases not matched to a gene. The DNA of the CDR3 is TGTGCTCTTGGGGGCCGGAGGGGAGCCTTGGGGGATACCAAGTCGAACACCGATAAACTCATCTTT. It yields the protein CALGGRRGALGDTKSNTDKLIF.

This clone occurred a few times. The chain employs TRDV1 and TRDJ1; 9 bases are a match to TRDD3. Unmatched junction bases numbered 9, after V lost 0 bases and J lost 1 base. Looked up from germline, CDR1 is TSWWSYY and CDR2 is QGS. The CDR3 is 18 amino acids. CDR3 amino acids: CALGELRGYAGVTDKLIF. The CDR3 bases are TGTGCTCTTGGGGAACTACGGGGATACGCGGGTGTCACCGATAAACTCATCTTT.

The J segment is TRDJ1; no V gene was assigned; TRDD3 was called by the table and not checked on the DNA. CDR3 length: 25 residues. CDR3 in amino acids: CALGEVGGLMPYAVLGDTPTDKLIF. CDR3 sequence (DNA): TGTGCTCTTGGGGAAGTAGGGGGCCTAATGCCTTACGCGGTACTGGGGGATACCCCCACCGATAAACTCATCTTT.

V gene TRDV1 combines with J gene TRDJ1; TRDD3 aligns across 10 bases. TCRdb does not report a J gene; here it was assigned by matching the DNA to germline references. Germline V gene sequence: CDR1 TSWWSYY, CDR2 QGS. The CDR3 runs to 20 residues. V shed 3 bases, J shed 7 bases, and the junction held 23 bases outside the gene matches. The DNA for the CDR3 is TGTGCTCTTGGGGATCGCGTTCACCCGGGGATCTGGGGGATATTCGGTAAACTCATCTTT. As protein: CALGDRVHPGIWGIFGKLIF.

A few counts support this clone. V gene TRDV1 combines with J gene TRDJ1; no reliable D call. The CDR3 length is 18 residues. Trimming stripped 3 bases from V and 0 bases from J, with 20 bases between. The germline CDR1 and CDR2 sequences are TSWWSYY and QGS. CDR3 bases: TGTGCTCTTGGGGAGGCCTCGTACCCCGGTCCTTACACCGATAAACTCATCTTT. As protein: CALGEASYPGPYTDKLIF.